This T cell receptor beta chain originates from a study of neoadjuvant anti-PD-1 for oral cavity cancer. Points from the study as a whole: Pretreatment Treg/Th17 ratio correlated inversely with post-treatment tumor clonality.

The CDR3 loop spans 15 amino acids. The germline V gene has CDR1 MGHRA and CDR2 YSYEKL. With V trimmed by 4 bases and J by 0 bases, 2 bases remained unmatched. Comments on this clone: The antigen is unknown.

Sequenced by immunoSEQ multiplex PCR; TCRdb stores in-frame clones only, minus some. In the table there are about 6,700 clones, around 73% of which are singletons. These oral cavity squamous cell carcinomas were HPV-negative and locally advanced. The chain employs TRBV4-1 and TRBJ2-3; 9 nucleotides align to TRBD2. The sample in question was PBMCs, obtained before nivolumab (anti-PD-1) treatment. This receptor was identified in a person aged 40 to 85 with oral cavity squamous cell carcinoma. The CDR3 DNA is TGCGCCAGCAGCCCGGCGGGGGGGAGCACAGATACGCAGTATTTT. This encodes CASSPAGGSTDTQYF.